Included here is one TCR beta chain sequence, with context. Its antigen remains unknown. Using immunoSEQ multiplex PCR, the repertoire was profiled, and TCRdb retains in-frame clones only, with some absent. Among under 7,000 clones listed, around 80% were seen once. The CDR3 has 16 amino acids. V lost 6 bases and J 0 bases, leaving 17 bases between the germline ends. Germline V gene sequence: CDR1 SGHTA, CDR2 FQGNSA. Over chemoradiotherapy, repertoires were sampled more than once. The data were obtained in a study of chemoradiotherapy in HPV16-positive cancers. Study-wide findings and caveats: Candidate HPV-specific clones and E7-related TCR motifs grew in tumor during treatment. Better recurrence-free survival went with HPV-responsive T-cell expansion in HPV16-positive patients. Only two HPV16-positive patients supplied the functional HPV-specificity definition.

Collection took place from a patient who underwent chemoradiotherapy. The TCR was taken from a human donor with HPV-associated anogenital cancer. The rearrangement links TRBV7-2 to TRBJ1-2, with D possibly matching TRBD1 (6 bases). CDR3 nucleotides: TGTGCCAGCAGGCCCTCGGGGACAACTTCTAACTATGGCTACACCTTC. It codes for CASRPSGTTSNYGYTF.